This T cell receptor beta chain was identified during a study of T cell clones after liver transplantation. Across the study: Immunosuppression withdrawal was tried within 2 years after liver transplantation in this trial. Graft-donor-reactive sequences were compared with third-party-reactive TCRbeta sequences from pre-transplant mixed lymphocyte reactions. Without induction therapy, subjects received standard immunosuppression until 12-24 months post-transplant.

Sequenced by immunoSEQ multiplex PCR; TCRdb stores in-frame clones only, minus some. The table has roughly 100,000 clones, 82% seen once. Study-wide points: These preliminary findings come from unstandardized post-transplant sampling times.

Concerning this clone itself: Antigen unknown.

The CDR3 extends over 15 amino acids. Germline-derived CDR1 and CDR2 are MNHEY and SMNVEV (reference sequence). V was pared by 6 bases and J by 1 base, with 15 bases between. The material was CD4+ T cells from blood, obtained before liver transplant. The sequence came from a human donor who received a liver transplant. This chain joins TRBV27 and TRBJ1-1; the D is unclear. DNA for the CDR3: TGTGCCAGCAGCCCAAGTGGAGGGTCGAACACTGAAGCTTTCTTT. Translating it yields CASSPSGGSNTEAFF.